The rows below give T cell receptor beta chains drawn from one sample of a study of human T cells and chemical hapten exposure. TCRdb reprocessed the RACE reads with MiXCR, giving one entry per CDR3 protein. The data contain 80,000 to 100,000 distinct CDR3 sequences, more than 9% of them seen just once; the ten biggest clones take up roughly 5%. Sample: whole blood, taken in connection with sensitization to the hapten diphenylcyclopropenone (DPC). The source is a woman aged 50 to 60 with alopecia areata. Some clones in this sample may be carry-over from other donors' samples. The CDR3 runs from the conserved cysteine through the conserved F or W. D genes are given only for firm matches. Clone size is not always given. Where it is, it says once, few, many or a class for expanded clones.

-	TRBJ2-1	-	TRBV5-1	TGCGCCAGCAGCCCCGGTTATGGCAATGAGCAGTTCTTC	CASSPGYGNEQFF
-	TRBJ2-1	few	TRBV19	TGTGCCAGCAGAAGGGGTCGTGAGCAGTTCTTC	CASRRGREQFF
TRBD2	TRBJ2-2	many	TRBV11-2	TGTGCCAGCAGTATCGGGGGAGGGCCCACCGGGGAGCTGTTTTTT	CASSIGGGPTGELFF
-	TRBJ2-5	many	TRBV5-4	TGTGCCAGCAGCCTCCCTGGGAAGGAGACCCAGTACTTC	CASSLPGKETQYF
TRBD2	TRBJ2-7	-	TRBV7-2	TGTGCCAGCAGCACAGGACTAGCGGGATCCGACGAGCAGTACTTC	CASSTGLAGSDEQYF
TRBD1	TRBJ1-2	few	TRBV30	TGTGCCTGGGCTAGGGGGCGCGGCTATGGCTACACCTTC	CAWARGRGYGYTF
-	TRBJ2-2	many	TRBV13	TGTGCCAGCAGCTTACGCGGCAGGGCGCAGAACACCGGGGAGCTGTTTTTT	CASSLRGRAQNTGELFF
TRBD2	TRBJ2-4	few	TRBV7-2	TGTGCCAGCAGCGGTAGCGGGTATTCCAAAAACATTCAGTACTTC	CASSGSGYSKNIQYF
-	TRBJ2-5	-	TRBV30	TGTGCCTGGAGCTCCCAAGAGACCCAGTACTTC	CAWSSQETQYF
-	TRBJ2-7	few	TRBV4-3	TGCGCCAGCAGCCAAGGACAGAGATACGAGCAGTACTTC	CASSQGQRYEQYF
TRBD1	TRBJ2-5	-	TRBV18	TGTGCCAGCTCACCGGGACAGATAGAGACCCAGTACTTC	CASSPGQIETQYF
-	TRBJ2-1	-	TRBV14	TGTGCCAGCAGCCACCAACAGGGTTACAATGAGCAGTTCTTC	CASSHQQGYNEQFF
-	TRBJ2-1	-	TRBV29-1	TGCAGCTTCATGGACTATTCTTCCAATGAGCAGTTCTTC	CSFMDYSSNEQFF
-	TRBJ2-1	few	TRBV6-2/TRBV6-3	TGTGCCAGCAGTTACTCGGTAGCGGAAACCAGGGGCACCTACAATGAGCAGTTCTTC	CASSYSVAETRGTYNEQFF
TRBD1	TRBJ1-1	many	TRBV18	TGTGCCAGCTCGCCCTTCGGGACAGGGGGCGTTCAGGGCACTGAAGCTTTCTTT	CASSPFGTGGVQGTEAFF
-	TRBJ2-5	few	TRBV5-1	TGCGTCAGCAGCTCCAAAGGACTCGATCAAGAGACCCAGTACTTC	CVSSSKGLDQETQYF
TRBD1	TRBJ1-2	many	TRBV6-5	TGTGCCAGCAGTTACTCCGGGACAGGGACGACGGGCTACACCTTC	CASSYSGTGTTGYTF
-	TRBJ2-2	many	TRBV3-1	TGTGCCAGCAGCCACACCCGACAGGACACCGGGGAGCTGTTTTTT	CASSHTRQDTGELFF
-	TRBJ1-2	few	TRBV4-1	TGCGCCAGCAGCCAAGATAGTGGGACTGTAAAAGGCTACACCTTC	CASSQDSGTVKGYTF
-	TRBJ2-3	many	TRBV29-1	TGCAGCGTCCGAGATCATTCTAGCACAGATACGCAGTATTTT	CSVRDHSSTDTQYF
-	TRBJ1-4	many	TRBV12-3/TRBV12-4	TGTGCCAGCAGTCTAACGGCTGGGGGATACTTGTTTTTT	CASSLTAGGYLFF
TRBD1	TRBJ1-2	many	TRBV7-6	TGTGCCAGCAGCCCAACAGGGGATTACTACTCGAACTATGGCTACACCTTC	CASSPTGDYYSNYGYTF
TRBD1	TRBJ2-7	many	TRBV18	TGTGCCAGCTCAAGCCGGGACAGGGTATCCTACGAGCAGTACTTC	CASSSRDRVSYEQYF
-	TRBJ1-1	-	TRBV29-1	TGCAGCGTTGGAGGGACGGGGGGCCGAGGCACTGAAGCTTTCTTT	CSVGGTGGRGTEAFF
-	TRBJ2-5	few	TRBV18	TGTGCCAGCTCACCCCCTGATCAAGAGACCCAGTACTTC	CASSPPDQETQYF
-	TRBJ2-7	many	TRBV18	TGTGCCAGCTCACCCAGCTCCTACGAGCAGTACTTC	CASSPSSYEQYF
-	TRBJ2-4	-	TRBV7-8	TGTGCCAGCAGCCCGCGGACGGTAGGAAACATTCAGTACTTC	CASSPRTVGNIQYF
TRBD1	TRBJ2-5	many	TRBV18	TGTGCCAGCTCACGAGGACAGGGGGAGACCCAGTACTTC	CASSRGQGETQYF
-	TRBJ1-1	many	TRBV5-1	TGCGCCAGCAGCTTGGTCGGCAGCGCCTTTGCGAACACTGAAGCTTTCTTT	CASSLVGSAFANTEAFF
-	TRBJ2-2	-	TRBV12-5	TGTGCTAGTGGTTTGGTCCGGGACCGCACCGGGGAGCTGTTTTTT	CASGLVRDRTGELFF
-	TRBJ2-1	many	TRBV30	TGTGCCTGGAGCCAGAACAATGAGCAGTTCTTC	CAWSQNNEQFF
TRBD1	TRBJ2-7	few	TRBV19	TGTGCCAGTAGTACCCGGACAGGGACCAACTACGAGCAGTACTTC	CASSTRTGTNYEQYF
-	TRBJ1-1	-	TRBV29-1	TGCAGCGTTGAAGCTCATTGGACAGCTGTCACTGAAGCTTTCTTT	CSVEAHWTAVTEAFF
-	TRBJ2-7	few	TRBV14	TGTGCCAGCAGCCAACAAGGCGTCGAGCAGTACTTC	CASSQQGVEQYF
-	TRBJ2-1	-	TRBV5-6	TGTGCCAGCAGCTTGTCATGGGAACGGTTTAATGAGCAGTTCTTC	CASSLSWERFNEQFF
-	TRBJ1-3	-	TRBV20-1	TGCAGTGCTACTCAGAATTCTGGAAACACCATATATTTT	CSATQNSGNTIYF